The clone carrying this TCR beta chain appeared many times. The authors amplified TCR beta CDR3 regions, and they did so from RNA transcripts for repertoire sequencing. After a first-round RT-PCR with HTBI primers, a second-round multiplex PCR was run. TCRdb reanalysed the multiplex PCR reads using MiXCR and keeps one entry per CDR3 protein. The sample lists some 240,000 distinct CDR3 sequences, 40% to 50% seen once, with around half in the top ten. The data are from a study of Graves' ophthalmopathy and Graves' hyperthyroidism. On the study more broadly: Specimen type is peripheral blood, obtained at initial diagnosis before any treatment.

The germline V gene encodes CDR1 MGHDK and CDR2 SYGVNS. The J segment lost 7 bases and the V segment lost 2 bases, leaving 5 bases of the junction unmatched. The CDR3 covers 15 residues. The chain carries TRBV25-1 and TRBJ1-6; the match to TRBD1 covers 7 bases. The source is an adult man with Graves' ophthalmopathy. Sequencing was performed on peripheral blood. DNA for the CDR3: TGTGCCAGCAGTGAAGGCCAGGGGGGGAATTCACCCCTCCACTTT. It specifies CASSEGQGGNSPLHF. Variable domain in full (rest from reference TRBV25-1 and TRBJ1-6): EADIYQTPRYLVIGTGKKITLECSQTMGHDKMYWYQQDPGMELHLIHYSYGVNSTEKGDLSSESTVSRIRTEHFPLTLESARPSHTSQYLCASSEGQGGNSPLHFGNGTRLTVT.